A selection of T cell receptor beta chains follows, all from one sample in a study of blood T cells in healthy people across ages. TCRdb re-derived calls from the 5' RACE reads in MiXCR, one entry per CDR3 protein. The sample has over 500,000 distinct CDR3 sequences; under 65% are singletons. The sample taken for sequencing was blood. The receptors were gathered from a woman of 80 years or more in good health. The CDR3 runs from the conserved cysteine through the conserved F or W. Each record gives: D gene, J gene, clone size, V gene, CDR3 protein, CDR3 DNA. D genes are given only for firm matches. Clone size appears in some rows only: once, few, many, or a class for an expanded clone.

D gene: .
J gene: TRBJ1-2
clone size: .
V gene: TRBV20-1
CDR3 protein: CSAVSGDYYGYTF
CDR3 DNA: TGCAGTGCCGTATCAGGGGACTACTATGGCTACACCTTC

D gene: TRBD1
J gene: TRBJ2-5
clone size: .
V gene: TRBV3-1
CDR3 protein: CASTPTKDGTGKETQYF
CDR3 DNA: TGTGCCAGCACCCCTACTAAAGACGGGACAGGGAAAGAGACCCAGTACTTC

D gene: TRBD2
J gene: TRBJ2-1
clone size: .
V gene: TRBV27
CDR3 protein: CASSPGTSGSDPYNEQFF
CDR3 DNA: TGTGCCAGCAGTCCCGGGACTAGCGGGAGTGACCCCTACAATGAGCAGTTCTTC

D gene: .
J gene: TRBJ1-6
clone size: few
V gene: TRBV7-9
CDR3 protein: CASSLDLSAPLHF
CDR3 DNA: TGTGCCAGCAGCCTGGACCTTAGCGCACCCCTCCACTTT

D gene: TRBD2
J gene: TRBJ2-3
clone size: once
V gene: TRBV10-3
CDR3 protein: CAISPTSGESTDTQYF
CDR3 DNA: TGTGCCATCAGCCCGACTAGCGGGGAAAGCACAGATACGCAGTATTTT

D gene: .
J gene: TRBJ2-7
clone size: many
V gene: TRBV9
CDR3 protein: CASSLGDFYEQYF
CDR3 DNA: TGTGCCAGCAGCCTGGGGGACTTCTACGAGCAGTACTTC

D gene: .
J gene: TRBJ1-5
clone size: .
V gene: TRBV2
CDR3 protein: CASSVTGRENQPQHF
CDR3 DNA: TGTGCCAGCAGCGTTACAGGGCGGGAAAATCAGCCCCAGCATTTT

D gene: TRBD1
J gene: TRBJ1-4
clone size: many
V gene: TRBV18
CDR3 protein: CASSPSGGEKLFF
CDR3 DNA: TGTGCCAGCTCACCCTCAGGGGGTGAAAAACTGTTTTTT

D gene: TRBD1
J gene: TRBJ2-5
clone size: .
V gene: TRBV12-3/TRBV12-4
CDR3 protein: CASSPSGTGAGLGETQYF
CDR3 DNA: TGTGCCAGCAGTCCGAGCGGGACAGGGGCCGGATTGGGGGAGACCCAGTACTTC

D gene: .
J gene: TRBJ1-1
clone size: .
V gene: TRBV29-1
CDR3 protein: CSVGQKSNTEAFF
CDR3 DNA: TGCAGCGTAGGACAGAAAAGTAACACTGAAGCTTTCTTT

D gene: TRBD1
J gene: TRBJ1-4
clone size: few
V gene: TRBV7-9
CDR3 protein: CASSFGTGANEKLFF
CDR3 DNA: TGTGCCAGCAGCTTCGGGACAGGGGCTAATGAAAAACTGTTTTTT

D gene: TRBD1
J gene: TRBJ1-2
clone size: .
V gene: TRBV12-3/TRBV12-4
CDR3 protein: CAHDRADGYTF
CDR3 DNA: TGTGCACATGACAGGGCCGATGGCTACACCTTC

D gene: TRBD1
J gene: TRBJ2-5
clone size: .
V gene: TRBV2
CDR3 protein: CASNRGIWETQYF
CDR3 DNA: TGTGCCAGCAACAGGGGGATTTGGGAGACCCAGTACTTC

D gene: TRBD1
J gene: TRBJ2-3
clone size: .
V gene: TRBV7-9
CDR3 protein: CASSPGWTGLTDTQYF
CDR3 DNA: TGTGCCAGCAGCCCGGGGTGGACAGGGTTGACAGATACGCAGTATTTT

D gene: .
J gene: TRBJ2-7
clone size: .
V gene: TRBV12-3/TRBV12-4
CDR3 protein: CASSSNRDYEQYF
CDR3 DNA: TGTGCCAGCAGTTCTAACAGGGACTACGAGCAGTACTTC

D gene: TRBD2
J gene: TRBJ2-5
clone size: .
V gene: TRBV9
CDR3 protein: CASSVGLAVETQYF
CDR3 DNA: TGTGCCAGCAGCGTAGGACTAGCCGTGGAGACCCAGTACTTC

D gene: .
J gene: TRBJ2-3
clone size: many
V gene: TRBV11-2
CDR3 protein: CASSLEWGTDTQYF
CDR3 DNA: TGTGCCAGCAGCCTAGAGTGGGGCACAGATACGCAGTATTTT

D gene: .
J gene: TRBJ2-7
clone size: .
V gene: TRBV28
CDR3 protein: CANSVLKTLTGEQYF
CDR3 DNA: TGTGCCAACAGTGTCTTAAAGACCCTGACGGGCGAGCAGTACTTC

D gene: .
J gene: TRBJ2-3
clone size: .
V gene: TRBV6-5
CDR3 protein: CASSLARALGDTQYF
CDR3 DNA: TGTGCCAGCAGTTTAGCCCGGGCCCTGGGAGATACGCAGTATTTT

D gene: TRBD1
J gene: TRBJ2-2
clone size: once
V gene: TRBV7-2
CDR3 protein: CASSMTGSNTGELFF
CDR3 DNA: TGTGCCAGCAGCATGACAGGGAGTAACACCGGGGAGCTGTTTTTT

D gene: .
J gene: TRBJ2-1
clone size: .
V gene: TRBV20-1
CDR3 protein: CSAHASLYKEQFF
CDR3 DNA: TGCAGTGCTCACGCATCACTTTACAAAGAGCAGTTCTTC

D gene: TRBD2
J gene: TRBJ2-7
clone size: many
V gene: TRBV28
CDR3 protein: CAGGVTSGNSYEQYF
CDR3 DNA: TGTGCCGGGGGGGTCACTAGCGGGAACTCCTACGAGCAGTACTTC

D gene: .
J gene: TRBJ2-6
clone size: .
V gene: TRBV19
CDR3 protein: CASSLRGAGANVQTF
CDR3 DNA: TGTGCCAGTAGCCTCAGGGGAGCAGGGGCCAACGTCCAGACTTTC

D gene: .
J gene: TRBJ2-7
clone size: many
V gene: TRBV12-3/TRBV12-4
CDR3 protein: CASRSGTSYEQYF
CDR3 DNA: TGTGCCAGCAGAAGTGGGACCTCCTACGAGCAGTACTTC

D gene: .
J gene: TRBJ2-3
clone size: many
V gene: TRBV20-1
CDR3 protein: CSASPAVYTDTQYF
CDR3 DNA: TGCAGTGCTAGTCCAGCGGTATACACAGATACGCAGTATTTT

D gene: .
J gene: TRBJ1-1
clone size: few
V gene: TRBV5-1
CDR3 protein: CASSLEGSTEAFF
CDR3 DNA: TGCGCCAGCAGCTTGGAAGGGAGTACTGAAGCTTTCTTT

D gene: .
J gene: TRBJ1-3
clone size: .
V gene: TRBV29-1
CDR3 protein: CSVDRPPGNTTYF
CDR3 DNA: TGCAGCGTGGATCGGCCCCCTGGAAACACCACATATTTT

D gene: .
J gene: TRBJ2-1
clone size: many
V gene: TRBV4-1
CDR3 protein: CASSQDSGPTKMVQFF
CDR3 DNA: TGCGCCAGCAGCCAAGACTCAGGGCCGACTAAAATGGTGCAGTTCTTC

D gene: .
J gene: TRBJ1-1
clone size: few
V gene: TRBV18
CDR3 protein: CASSPREFMNTEAFF
CDR3 DNA: TGTGCCAGCTCACCACGAGAATTCATGAACACTGAAGCTTTCTTT

D gene: .
J gene: TRBJ2-2
clone size: .
V gene: TRBV3-1
CDR3 protein: CASSPYRGSNTGELFF
CDR3 DNA: TGTGCCAGCAGCCCCTATCGGGGATCGAACACCGGGGAGCTGTTTTTT

D gene: .
J gene: TRBJ2-3
clone size: many
V gene: TRBV20-1
CDR3 protein: CSARERRISTDTQYF
CDR3 DNA: TGCAGTGCTAGAGAACGGCGTATTAGCACAGATACGCAGTATTTT

D gene: TRBD1
J gene: TRBJ2-2
clone size: .
V gene: TRBV5-5
CDR3 protein: CASSKKGTAANTGELFF
CDR3 DNA: TGTGCCAGCAGCAAGAAGGGGACAGCCGCGAACACCGGGGAGCTGTTTTTT

D gene: .
J gene: TRBJ2-7
clone size: once
V gene: TRBV6-6
CDR3 protein: CASSYGGGRREQYF
CDR3 DNA: TGTGCCAGCAGTTATGGAGGGGGTCGGCGCGAGCAGTACTTC

D gene: .
J gene: TRBJ2-3
clone size: many
V gene: TRBV20-1
CDR3 protein: CSAPRGGNGPDTQYF
CDR3 DNA: TGCAGTGCCCCGAGAGGCGGGAATGGGCCAGATACGCAGTATTTT

D gene: .
J gene: TRBJ1-1
clone size: few
V gene: TRBV3-1
CDR3 protein: CASSQEGGNTEAFF
CDR3 DNA: TGTGCCAGCAGCCAAGAGGGAGGGAACACTGAAGCTTTCTTT

D gene: TRBD2
J gene: TRBJ2-7
clone size: .
V gene: TRBV27
CDR3 protein: CASSPGLPSYEQYF
CDR3 DNA: TGTGCCAGCAGTCCGGGACTACCTTCCTACGAGCAGTACTTC

D gene: .
J gene: TRBJ2-1
clone size: .
V gene: TRBV4-3
CDR3 protein: CASSQLTASRDEQFF
CDR3 DNA: TGCGCCAGCAGCCAGCTGACTGCTAGCAGGGATGAGCAGTTCTTC

D gene: .
J gene: TRBJ2-3
clone size: .
V gene: TRBV5-1
CDR3 protein: CASSLGQYSPDTQYF
CDR3 DNA: TGCGCCAGCAGCTTGGGGCAGTATAGTCCAGATACGCAGTATTTT

D gene: .
J gene: TRBJ1-2
clone size: .
V gene: TRBV5-1
CDR3 protein: CASSQGTPNYGYTF
CDR3 DNA: TGCGCCAGCAGCCAGGGAACCCCTAACTATGGCTACACCTTC

D gene: .
J gene: TRBJ2-7
clone size: once
V gene: TRBV10-3
CDR3 protein: CAISEPLTKVSSCEQYF
CDR3 DNA: TGTGCCATCAGTGAGCCCCTAACGAAAGTGAGCTCCTGCGAGCAGTACTTC